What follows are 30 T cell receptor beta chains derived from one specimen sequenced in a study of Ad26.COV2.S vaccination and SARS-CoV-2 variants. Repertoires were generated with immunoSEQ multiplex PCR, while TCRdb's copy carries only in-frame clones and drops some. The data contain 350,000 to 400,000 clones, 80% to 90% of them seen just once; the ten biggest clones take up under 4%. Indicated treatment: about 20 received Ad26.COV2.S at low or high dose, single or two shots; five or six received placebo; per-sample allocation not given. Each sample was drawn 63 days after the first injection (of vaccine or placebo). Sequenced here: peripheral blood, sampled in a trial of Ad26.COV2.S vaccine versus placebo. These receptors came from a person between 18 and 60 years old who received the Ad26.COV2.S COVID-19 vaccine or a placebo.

CDR3 in DNA: TGTGCCAGCAGCTACAATACTGGCCAAGAGACCCAGTACTTC. Amino acids: CASSYNTGQETQYF. V usage is TRBV5-6 and J usage is TRBJ2-5; D uncertain. Trimming shortened V by 3 bases and J by 1 base, and 10 bases separated the two germline ends. There are 14 residues in the CDR3. Per the germline V gene, CDR1 is SGHDT and CDR2 is YYEEEE.

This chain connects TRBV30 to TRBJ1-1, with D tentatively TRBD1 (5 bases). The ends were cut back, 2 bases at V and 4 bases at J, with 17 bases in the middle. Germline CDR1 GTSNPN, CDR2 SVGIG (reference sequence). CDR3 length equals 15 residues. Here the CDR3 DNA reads TGTGCCTGGAGTCGGGGGTATCCCAGGTCCACTGAAGCTTTCTTT. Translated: CAWSRGYPRSTEAFF.

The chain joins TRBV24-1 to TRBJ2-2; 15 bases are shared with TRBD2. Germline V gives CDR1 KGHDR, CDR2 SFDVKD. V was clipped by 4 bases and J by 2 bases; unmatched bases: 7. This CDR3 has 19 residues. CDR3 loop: CATSDAGLAGGRNTGELFF. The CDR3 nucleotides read TGTGCCACCAGTGACGCGGGACTAGCGGGGGGTAGAAACACCGGGGAGCTGTTTTTT.

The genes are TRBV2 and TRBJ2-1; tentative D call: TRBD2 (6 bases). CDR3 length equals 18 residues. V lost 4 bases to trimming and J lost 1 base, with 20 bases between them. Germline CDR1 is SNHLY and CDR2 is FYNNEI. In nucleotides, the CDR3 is TGTGCCAGCAGTGGATTAACCGGGACTTCGCGTTCCTACAATGAGCAGTTCTTC. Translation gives CASSGLTGTSRSYNEQFF.

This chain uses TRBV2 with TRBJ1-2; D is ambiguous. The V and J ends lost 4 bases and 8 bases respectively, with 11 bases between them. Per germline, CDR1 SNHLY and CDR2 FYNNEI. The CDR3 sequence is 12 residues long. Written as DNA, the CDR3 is TGTGCCAGCAGTGTACCTACGGGGGGCTACACCTTC. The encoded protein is CASSVPTGGYTF.

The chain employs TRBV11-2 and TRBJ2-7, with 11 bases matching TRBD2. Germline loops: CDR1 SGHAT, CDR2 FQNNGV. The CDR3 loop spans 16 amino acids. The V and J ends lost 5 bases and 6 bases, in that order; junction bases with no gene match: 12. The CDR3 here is CASSTQTSGVPIEQYF. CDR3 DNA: TGTGCCAGCAGCACCCAGACTAGCGGGGTTCCTATCGAGCAGTACTTC. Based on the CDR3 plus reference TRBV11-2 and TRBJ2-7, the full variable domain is EAGVAQSPRYKIIEKRQSVAFWCNPISGHATLYWYQQILGQGPKLLIQFQNNGVVDDSQLPKDRFSAERLKGVDSTLKIQPAKLEDSAVYLCASSTQTSGVPIEQYFGPGTRLTVT.

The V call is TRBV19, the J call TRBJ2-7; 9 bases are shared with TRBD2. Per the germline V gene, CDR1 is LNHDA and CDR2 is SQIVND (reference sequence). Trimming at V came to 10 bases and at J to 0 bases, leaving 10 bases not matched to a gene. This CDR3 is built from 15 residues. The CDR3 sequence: CATASSGEYSYEQYF. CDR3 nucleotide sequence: TGTGCCACAGCTTCTAGCGGGGAGTACTCCTACGAGCAGTACTTC.

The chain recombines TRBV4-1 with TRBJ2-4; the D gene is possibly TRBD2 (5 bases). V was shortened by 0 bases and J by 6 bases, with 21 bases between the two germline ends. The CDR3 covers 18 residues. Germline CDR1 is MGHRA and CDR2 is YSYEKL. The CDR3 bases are TGCGCCAGCAGCCAAGATTTCCAGATTTGGGGAGATGGAAACATTCAGTACTTC. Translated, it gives CASSQDFQIWGDGNIQYF.

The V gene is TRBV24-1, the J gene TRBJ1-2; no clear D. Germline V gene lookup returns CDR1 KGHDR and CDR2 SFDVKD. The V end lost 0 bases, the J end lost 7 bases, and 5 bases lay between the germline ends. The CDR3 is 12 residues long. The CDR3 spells CATSDLGGGYTF. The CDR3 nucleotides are TGTGCCACCAGTGATTTGGGAGGTGGCTACACCTTC.

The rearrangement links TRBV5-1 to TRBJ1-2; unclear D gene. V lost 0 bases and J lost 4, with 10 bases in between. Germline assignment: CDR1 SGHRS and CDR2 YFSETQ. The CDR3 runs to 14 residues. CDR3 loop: CASSLGGIFYGYTF. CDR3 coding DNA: TGCGCCAGCAGCTTGGGTGGGATTTTCTATGGCTACACCTTC.

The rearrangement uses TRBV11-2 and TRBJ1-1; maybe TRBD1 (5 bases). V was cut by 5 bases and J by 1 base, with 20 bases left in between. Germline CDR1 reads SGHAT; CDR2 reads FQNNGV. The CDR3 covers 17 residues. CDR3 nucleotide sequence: TGTGCCAGCAGCCCAATTCAGGGCCACGTTCGGAACACTGAAGCTTTCTTT. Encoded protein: CASSPIQGHVRNTEAFF.

The CDR3, as DNA: TGTGCCAGCAGCTTGGGTTGGGGACAGGGCTGGACGAACACTGAAGCTTTCTTT. Its protein is CASSLGWGQGWTNTEAFF. The chain links TRBV5-4 to TRBJ1-1; 9 nucleotides align to TRBD1. V shed 0 bases and J 1 base; nucleotides not matched to a gene: 10. The CDR3 runs 18 residues. CDR1 is SGHNT and CDR2 is YYREEE in the germline V gene (reference sequence).

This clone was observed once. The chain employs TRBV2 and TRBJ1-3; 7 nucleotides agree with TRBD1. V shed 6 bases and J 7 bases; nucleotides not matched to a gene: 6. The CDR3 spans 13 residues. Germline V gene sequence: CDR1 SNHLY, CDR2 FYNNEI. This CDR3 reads CASRGTADNTIYF. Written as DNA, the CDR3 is TGTGCCAGCAGGGGGACAGCCGACAACACCATATATTTT.

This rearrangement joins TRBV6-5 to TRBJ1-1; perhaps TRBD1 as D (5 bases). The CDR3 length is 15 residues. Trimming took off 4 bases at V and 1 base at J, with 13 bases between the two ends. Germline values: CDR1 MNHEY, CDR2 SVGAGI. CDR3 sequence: CASSSRGRGNTEAFF. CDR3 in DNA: TGTGCCAGCAGTTCCCGGGGTAGGGGGAACACTGAAGCTTTCTTT.

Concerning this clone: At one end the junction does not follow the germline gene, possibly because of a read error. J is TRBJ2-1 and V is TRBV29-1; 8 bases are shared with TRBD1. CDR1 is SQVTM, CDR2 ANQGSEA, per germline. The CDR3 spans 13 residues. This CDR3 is CSASGGSHNEQFF. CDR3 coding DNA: TGCAGCGCCTCAGGGGGCTCCCACAATGAGCAGTTCTTC.

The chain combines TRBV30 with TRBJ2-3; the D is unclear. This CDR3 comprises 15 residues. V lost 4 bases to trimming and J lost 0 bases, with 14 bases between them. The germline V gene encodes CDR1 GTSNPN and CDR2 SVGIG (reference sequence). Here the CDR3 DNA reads TGTGCCTGGATTCAGTTACTCACTAGCACAGATACGCAGTATTTT. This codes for CAWIQLLTSTDTQYF.

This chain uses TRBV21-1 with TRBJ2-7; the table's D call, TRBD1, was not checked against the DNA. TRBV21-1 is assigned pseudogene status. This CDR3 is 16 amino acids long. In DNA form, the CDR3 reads TGTGCCAGCAGCAAAGGAGGGGGCAGGAAGGTCTACGAGCAGTACTTC. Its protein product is CASSKGGGRKVYEQYF.

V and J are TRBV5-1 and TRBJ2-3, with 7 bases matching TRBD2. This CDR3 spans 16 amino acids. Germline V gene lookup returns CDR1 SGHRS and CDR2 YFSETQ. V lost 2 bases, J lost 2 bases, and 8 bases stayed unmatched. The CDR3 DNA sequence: TGCGCCAGCAGCTTAGGTCAGCGGGGCCCCACAGATACGCAGTATTTT. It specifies CASSLGQRGPTDTQYF.

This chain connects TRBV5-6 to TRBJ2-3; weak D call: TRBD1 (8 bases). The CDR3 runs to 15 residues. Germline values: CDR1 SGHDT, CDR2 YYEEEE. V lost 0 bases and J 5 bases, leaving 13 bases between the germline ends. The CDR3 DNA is TGTGCCAGCAGCTTGGTACAGGGGGAGGGAGATACGCAGTATTTT. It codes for CASSLVQGEGDTQYF.

This CDR3 is CASSQDSSYEQYF. The CDR3 nucleotides read TGTGCCAGCAGCCAGGACAGTTCCTACGAGCAGTACTTC. The chain uses TRBV5-6 and TRBJ2-7, with D possibly being TRBD1 (6 bases). This CDR3 comprises 13 residues. V was clipped by 4 bases and J by 1 base, with 9 bases between them. The germline V gene encodes CDR1 SGHDT and CDR2 YYEEEE.

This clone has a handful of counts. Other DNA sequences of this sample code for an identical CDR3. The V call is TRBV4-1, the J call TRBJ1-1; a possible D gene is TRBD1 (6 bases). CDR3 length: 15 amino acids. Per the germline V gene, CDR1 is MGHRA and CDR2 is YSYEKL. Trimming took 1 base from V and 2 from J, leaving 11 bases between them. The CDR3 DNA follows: TGCGCCAGCAGCCAAGTGGGCAGGGGCAACACTGAAGCTTTCTTT. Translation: CASSQVGRGNTEAFF.

Here the CDR3 reads CSASWGKGNQPQHF. CDR3 nucleotides: TGCAGTGCTAGTTGGGGCAAAGGCAATCAGCCCCAGCATTTT. The rearrangement uses TRBV20-1 and TRBJ1-5; TRBD1 is a possible D gene (5 bases). V lost 3 bases, J lost 2 bases, and 11 bases lay in between. CDR3 length: 14 residues. Germline assignment: CDR1 DFQATT and CDR2 SNEGSKA (reference sequence).

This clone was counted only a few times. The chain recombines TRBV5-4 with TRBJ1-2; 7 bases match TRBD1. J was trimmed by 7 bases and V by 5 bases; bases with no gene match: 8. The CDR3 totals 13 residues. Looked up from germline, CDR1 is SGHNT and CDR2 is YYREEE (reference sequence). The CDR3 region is CASRRDREAGYTF. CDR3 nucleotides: TGTGCCAGCAGACGAGACAGGGAGGCTGGCTACACCTTC.

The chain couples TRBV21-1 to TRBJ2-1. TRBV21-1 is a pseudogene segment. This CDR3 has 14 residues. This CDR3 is CASSKEASYNEQFF. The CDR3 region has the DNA TGTGCCAGCAGCAAAGAGGCGTCCTACAATGAGCAGTTCTTC.

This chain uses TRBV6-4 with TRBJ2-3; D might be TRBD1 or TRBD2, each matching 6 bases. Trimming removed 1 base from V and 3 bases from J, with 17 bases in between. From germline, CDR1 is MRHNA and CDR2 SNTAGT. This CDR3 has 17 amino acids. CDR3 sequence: CASSDFLGGRGTDTQYF. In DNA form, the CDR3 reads TGTGCCAGCAGTGACTTTTTGGGGGGCCGGGGGACAGATACGCAGTATTTT.

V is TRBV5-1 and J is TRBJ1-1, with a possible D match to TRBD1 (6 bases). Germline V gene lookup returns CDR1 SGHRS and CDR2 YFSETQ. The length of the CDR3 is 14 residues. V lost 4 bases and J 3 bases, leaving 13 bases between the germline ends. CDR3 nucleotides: TGCGCCAGCAGCACCGGACAGTTATACACTGAAGCTTTCTTT. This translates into CASSTGQLYTEAFF. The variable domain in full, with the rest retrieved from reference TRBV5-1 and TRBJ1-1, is KAGVTQTPRYLIKTRGQQVTLSCSPISGHRSVSWYQQTPGQGLQFLFEYFSETQRNKGNFPGRFSGRQFSNSRSEMNVSTLELGDSALYLCASSTGQLYTEAFFGQGTRLTVV.

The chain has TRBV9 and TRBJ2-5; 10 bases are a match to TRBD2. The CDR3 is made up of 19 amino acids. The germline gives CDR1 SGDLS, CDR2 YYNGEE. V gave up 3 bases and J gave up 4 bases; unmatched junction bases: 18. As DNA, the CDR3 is TGTGCCAGCAGCGCCTTAGCGGCAGCGGGGGGGCGGGTAAGAGAGACCCAGTACTTC. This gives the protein CASSALAAAGGRVRETQYF.

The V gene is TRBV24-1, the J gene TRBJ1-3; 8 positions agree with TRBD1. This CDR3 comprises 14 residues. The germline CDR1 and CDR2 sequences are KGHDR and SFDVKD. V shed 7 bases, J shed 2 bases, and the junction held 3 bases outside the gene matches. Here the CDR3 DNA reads TGTGCCACCAGACTGGACAGGGCTGGAAACACCATATATTTT. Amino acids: CATRLDRAGNTIYF.

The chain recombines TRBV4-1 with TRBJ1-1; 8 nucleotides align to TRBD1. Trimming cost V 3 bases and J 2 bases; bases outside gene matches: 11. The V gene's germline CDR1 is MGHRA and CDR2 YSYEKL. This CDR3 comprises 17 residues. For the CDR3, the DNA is TGCGCCAGCAGCCACCTCGACAGGGGAGGATCTAACACTGAAGCTTTCTTT. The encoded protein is CASSHLDRGGSNTEAFF.

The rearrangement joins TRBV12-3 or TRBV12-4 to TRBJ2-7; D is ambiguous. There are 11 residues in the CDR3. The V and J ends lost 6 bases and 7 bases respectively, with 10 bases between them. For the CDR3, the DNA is TGTGCCAGCAGCTCTCCCGGGGAGCAGTACTTC. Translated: CASSSPGEQYF.